Below, 15 T cell receptor beta chains from the same sample are listed, as sequenced in a study of blood T cell repertoires in COVID-19. The data were produced by immunoSEQ multiplex PCR, yet TCRdb's version contains in-frame clones alone and is incomplete. The repertoire holds more than 300,000 clones, with 87% as singletons. Sequenced: peripheral blood. Receptors originate from a woman in her 50s with COVID-19, enrolled during active disease.

The chain uses TRBV10-2 and TRBJ2-7, with TRBD1 identical over 8 bases. The CDR3 consists of 18 residues. CDR1 and CDR2 (germline): WSHSY, SAAADI. The V gene end was trimmed by 5 bases and the J gene end by 2 bases; junction bases not matched to a gene: 17. The CDR3 DNA follows: TGCGCCAGCAGTTGGCGTGGGGCCGCCGGGACAGGAACCTACGAGCAGTACTTC. It is translated as CASSWRGAAGTGTYEQYF.

This chain connects TRBV27 to TRBJ2-7; 10 nucleotides line up with TRBD2. Germline lookup yields CDR1 MNHEY and CDR2 SMNVEV (reference sequence). V lost 10 bases and J lost 5; bases outside the gene matches: 8. The CDR3 loop spans 13 amino acids. CDR3 sequence: CANSSGRGDEQYF. Written as DNA, the CDR3 is TGTGCCAACTCTAGCGGGAGAGGCGACGAGCAGTACTTC.

The table lists this clone with a count of one. The V call is TRBV2, the J call TRBJ2-1; unclear D gene. Between the trimmed V and J ends, which lost 3 bases and 0 bases, there was a span of 9 bases. The germline gives CDR1 SNHLY, CDR2 FYNNEI. The CDR3 length is 15 residues. CDR3 region: CASSDSLPSYNEQFF. The CDR3 DNA reads as TGTGCCAGCAGTGACAGTCTCCCCTCCTACAATGAGCAGTTCTTC.

This clone occurred a few times. The chain couples TRBV11-2 to TRBJ1-3; unclear D gene. Germline V gives CDR1 SGHAT, CDR2 FQNNGV. The CDR3 extends over 16 amino acids. V was pared by 0 bases and J by 0 bases, with 9 bases between. CDR3 region: CASSLDRPFSGNTIYF. The CDR3, as DNA: TGTGCCAGCAGCTTAGACAGGCCCTTCTCTGGAAACACCATATATTTT.

V gene TRBV5-6 combines with J gene TRBJ1-4; D uncertain. CDR1 is SGHDT and CDR2 is YYEEEE in the germline V gene. The germline V and J ends were trimmed by 2 bases and 0 bases, with 8 bases remaining between them. The CDR3 is 15 amino acids. The CDR3 loop is CASSFVSATNEKLFF. In nucleotides, the CDR3 is TGTGCCAGCAGCTTTGTTAGTGCAACTAATGAAAAACTGTTTTTT.

The chain carries TRBV30 and TRBJ1-2; a possible D gene is TRBD1 (6 bases). The germline gives CDR1 GTSNPN, CDR2 SVGIG (reference sequence). The ends were cut back, 4 bases at V and 2 bases at J, with 11 bases in the middle. The CDR3 is 13 residues long. The CDR3 DNA sequence: TGTGCCTGGACCGGGACATCGAACTATGGCTACACCTTC. Translation: CAWTGTSNYGYTF.

The chain is built from TRBV15 and TRBJ2-3, with TRBD2 matching over 8 bases. V trimming: 5 bases; J trimming: 2 bases; junction bases outside the gene matches: 6. Germline assignment: CDR1 LNHNV and CDR2 YYDKDF (reference sequence). The CDR3 extends over 15 amino acids. CDR3: CATSSGGTITDTQYF. The CDR3 DNA reads TGTGCCACCAGCTCGGGGGGGACTATCACAGATACGCAGTATTTT.

The chain employs TRBV27 and TRBJ2-7; the match to TRBD1 covers 9 bases. V shed 6 bases, J shed 6 bases, and the junction held 15 bases outside the gene matches. CDR1 MNHEY and CDR2 SMNVEV come from the germline V gene (reference sequence). The CDR3 loop spans 16 amino acids. The CDR3 DNA is TGTGCCAGCAGCCTAGGAGGGACAGGGTCTCGCGGCGAGCAGTACTTC. Protein product: CASSLGGTGSRGEQYF.

The chain combines TRBV6-1 with TRBJ2-3, with a tentative D call TRBD1 (6 bases). V was clipped by 1 base and J by 2 bases, with 16 bases between them. The germline CDR1 and CDR2 sequences are MNHNS and SASEGT. This CDR3 is 17 amino acids long. CDR3 DNA sequence: TGTGCCAGCAGTGAAGGGAGTTCGGGACACCCCACAGATACGCAGTATTTT. Translated: CASSEGSSGHPTDTQYF.

A remark on this clone: Given a much more abundant clone one base away, this may be a read error. Distinct nucleotide sequences in the sample also encode this CDR3. V gene TRBV18 combines with J gene TRBJ1-1; TRBD1 aligns across 7 bases. Trimming took 4 bases from V and 4 from J; bases not matched to a gene: 3. The CDR3 is made up of 13 amino acids. Looked up from germline, CDR1 is KGHSH and CDR2 is LQKENI. DNA of the CDR3: TGTGCCAGCTCACGACAGGGAGGCACTGAAGCTTTCTTT. Protein: CASSRQGGTEAFF.

The chain is built from TRBV5-6 and TRBJ2-4, with TRBD2 matching 8 bases. The CDR3 covers 19 residues. The germline CDR1 and CDR2 sequences are SGHDT and YYEEEE. Trimming removed 4 bases from V and 2 bases from J; junction bases left unmatched: 17. CDR3 protein: CASSPRGSGIVYTKNIQYF. CDR3 in DNA: TGTGCCAGCAGCCCCAGGGGTAGCGGGATTGTTTATACCAAAAACATTCAGTACTTC. The variable domain in full, completed from reference TRBV5-6 and TRBJ2-4, reads DAGVTQSPTHLIKTRGQQVTLRCSPKSGHDTVSWYQQALGQGPQFIFQYYEEEERQRGNFPDRFSGHQFPNYSSELNVNALLLGDSALYLCASSPRGSGIVYTKNIQYFGAGTRLSVL.

A few counts support this clone. This sequence joins TRBV2 and TRBJ1-4; tentatively, D is TRBD1 (6 bases). The V end was cut by 8 bases, the J end by 7 bases, with 17 bases between. The CDR3 is made up of 14 amino acids. The germline V gene encodes CDR1 SNHLY and CDR2 FYNNEI. This chain's CDR3 is CASRVQGLGEKLFF. CDR3 nucleotide sequence: TGTGCCAGCCGCGTGCAGGGGCTAGGTGAAAAACTGTTTTTT.

The J gene is TRBJ1-5, the V gene TRBV7-8; the match to TRBD1 covers 10 bases. Germline-derived CDR1 and CDR2 are SGHVS and FQNEAQ. This CDR3 is 16 amino acids long. The ends lost 6 bases at V and 4 bases at J; junction bases unmatched: 9. As DNA, the CDR3 is TGTGCCAGCAGTCGACTCGACAGGGGGCAGAATCAGCCCCAGCATTTT. As protein: CASSRLDRGQNQPQHF.

The chain links TRBV6-5 to TRBJ2-7, with 8 bases identical to TRBD1. With 6 bases clipped from V and 6 bases from J, the junction kept 10 bases outside the gene matches. CDR1 and CDR2 (germline): MNHEY, SVGAGI. The CDR3 sequence is 14 residues long. The CDR3 DNA follows: TGTGCCAGCAGCCCCCGGGACAGGATTCGCGAGCAGTACTTC. Translating gives CASSPRDRIREQYF.

The CDR3 bases are TGTGCCACAACAGGGGCAACACTCTACGAGCAGTACTTC. This codes for CATTGATLYEQYF. The chain is built from TRBV19 and TRBJ2-7, with 7 bases lining up with TRBD1. CDR1 and CDR2 (germline): LNHDA, SQIVND (reference sequence). The ends lost 10 bases at V and 3 bases at J; junction bases unmatched: 9. This CDR3 has 13 amino acids.